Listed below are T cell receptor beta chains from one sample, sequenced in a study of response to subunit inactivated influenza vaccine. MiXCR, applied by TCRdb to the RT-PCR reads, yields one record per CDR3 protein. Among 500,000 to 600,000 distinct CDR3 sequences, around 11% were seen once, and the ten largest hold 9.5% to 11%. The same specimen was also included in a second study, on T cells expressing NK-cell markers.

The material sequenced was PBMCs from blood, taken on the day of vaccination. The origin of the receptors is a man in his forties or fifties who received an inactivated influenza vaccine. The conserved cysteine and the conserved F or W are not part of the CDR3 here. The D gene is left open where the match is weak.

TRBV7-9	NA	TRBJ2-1	ASKRGGFGVTGNEQF
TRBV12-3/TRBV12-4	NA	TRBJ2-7	ASSLAAASYEQY
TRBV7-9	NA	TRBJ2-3	ASSRGGAGTDTQY
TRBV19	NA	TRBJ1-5	ASSIVSSNQPQH
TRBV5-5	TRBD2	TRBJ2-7	ASSWTSGYYYEQY
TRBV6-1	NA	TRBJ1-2	ASTPSLRGYGYT
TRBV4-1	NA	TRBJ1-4	ASSQDEGGFGEKLF
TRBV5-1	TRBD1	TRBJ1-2	ATSGTGDRYT
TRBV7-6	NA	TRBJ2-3	ASSWELQGNTDTQY
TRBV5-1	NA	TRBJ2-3	ASSSSGVKITDTQY
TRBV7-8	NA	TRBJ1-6	ASSLEAGPGLGPLH
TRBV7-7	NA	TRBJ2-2	ASSATSNTGELF
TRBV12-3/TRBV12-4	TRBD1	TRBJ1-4	ASSDRGRDEKLF
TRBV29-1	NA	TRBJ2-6	SVGEDSFFLT
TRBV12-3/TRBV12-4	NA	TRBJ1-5	ASAPWGNQPQH
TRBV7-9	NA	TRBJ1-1	ASSKVPRDTEAF
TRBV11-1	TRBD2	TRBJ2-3	ASSSTVVSGGPSTDTQY
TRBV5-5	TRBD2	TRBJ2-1	ASTGTSGVSYNEQF
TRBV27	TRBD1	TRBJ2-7	ASGPGQGVYEQY
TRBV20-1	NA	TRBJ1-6	SASGPGGGNNSPLH
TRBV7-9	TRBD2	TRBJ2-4	ASSLVGLAAIQY
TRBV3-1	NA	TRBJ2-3	ASSHSGPEY
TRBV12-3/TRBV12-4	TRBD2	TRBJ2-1	ASGGSSYNEQF
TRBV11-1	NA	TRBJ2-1	ASSLIQHNEQF
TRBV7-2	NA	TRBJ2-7	ASSLAQGAGGEQY
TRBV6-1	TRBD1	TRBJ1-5	ASSRDRVVGQPQH
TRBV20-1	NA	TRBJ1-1	SAGYTEAF
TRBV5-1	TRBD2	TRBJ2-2	ASSLGGTSRRNTGELF
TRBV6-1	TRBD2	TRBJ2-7	ASSDREGSYEQY
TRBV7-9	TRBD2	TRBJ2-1	ASSVLAGVSYNEQF
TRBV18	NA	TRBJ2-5	ASSPIAPPQETQY
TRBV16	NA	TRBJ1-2	ASSPLAAPSYGYT
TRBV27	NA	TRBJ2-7	ASSLSFRGHEQY
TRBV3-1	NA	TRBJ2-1	ASSQRFLYNEQF